These T cell receptor beta chains were read from a single sample in a study of T cell changes during pregnancy in multiple sclerosis. The repertoire was sequenced with immunoSEQ multiplex PCR; TCRdb's copy has only in-frame clones and lacks some. There are around 68,000 clones in the sample; roughly 89% occur only once, and 2.2% lies in the top ten. Sequenced here: peripheral blood, sampled in the third trimester of pregnancy. The receptors originated from a female donor in good health, enrolled as a control in a pregnancy study. CDR3s include the opening cysteine and the closing phenylalanine or tryptophan. D genes are given only for firm matches. Only some rows state a clone size, as once, few, many or a class for expanded clones.

v_gene	d_gene	abundance	len	j_gene	CDR3aa	CDR3nt
TRBV25-1	TRBD1	.	16	TRBJ1-6	CASSEYGGQGNSPLHF	TGTGCCAGCAGTGAATACGGGGGACAGGGTAATTCACCCCTCCACTTT
TRBV30	.	.	13	TRBJ1-4	CAGYRATNEKLFF	TGTGCCGGTTACAGGGCAACTAATGAAAAACTGTTTTTT
TRBV7-3	TRBD1	.	15	TRBJ1-2	CASSPQGQGKYGYTF	TGTGCCAGCAGTCCCCAGGGACAGGGGAAGTATGGCTACACCTTC
TRBV5-1	.	.	15	TRBJ2-3	CASSRGLASTDTQYF	TGCGCCAGCAGCCGAGGATTGGCTAGCACAGATACGCAGTATTTT
TRBV4-1	TRBD2	.	15	TRBJ2-7	CASTGGSDSSYEQYF	TGCGCCAGCACGGGAGGGTCGGACAGTTCCTACGAGCAGTACTTC
TRBV7-9	TRBD2	.	16	TRBJ2-5	CASSRGGGGNSETQYF	TGTGCCAGCAGCCGCGGGGGTGGGGGGAATTCAGAGACCCAGTACTTC
TRBV19	.	.	14	TRBJ2-1	CASKHSRYYNEQFF	TGTGCCAGTAAGCACAGCAGGTACTACAATGAGCAGTTCTTC
TRBV11-2	.	.	14	TRBJ2-7	CASSHTGSTYEQYF	TGTGCCAGCAGCCACACAGGGTCGACCTACGAGCAGTACTTC
TRBV5-1	.	.	14	TRBJ2-6	CASSNRAGANVLTF	TGCGCCAGCAGTAACCGGGCTGGGGCCAACGTCCTGACTTTC
TRBV7-9	TRBD2	.	14	TRBJ2-1	CASSSETSGRREFF	TGTGCCAGCAGCTCTGAGACTAGCGGGAGAAGGGAGTTCTTC
TRBV5-5	.	.	14	TRBJ2-7	CASSFGAASYEQYF	TGTGCCAGCAGCTTTGGAGCGGCCTCCTACGAGCAGTACTTC
TRBV5-1	TRBD2	.	16	TRBJ2-1	CASSPIRSGTSNEQFF	TGCGCCAGCAGCCCGATTAGATCCGGGACTAGCAATGAGCAGTTCTTC
TRBV5-5	.	.	14	TRBJ2-7	CASSLWAASYEQYF	TGTGCCAGCAGCTTGTGGGCTGCTTCCTACGAGCAGTACTTC
TRBV7-4	.	.	12	TRBJ2-7	CASSLDEYEQYF	TGTGCCAGCAGCTTAGATGAGTACGAGCAGTACTTC
TRBV2	.	.	14	TRBJ1-2	CASSEIRGVYGYTF	TGTGCCAGCAGTGAAATCCGGGGTGTCTATGGCTACACCTTC
TRBV7-6	TRBD2	once	16	TRBJ2-2	CASSLEAAGVVGELFF	TGTGCCAGCAGCTTAGAGGCAGCGGGAGTTGTCGGGGAGCTGTTTTTT
TRBV19	.	.	15	TRBJ2-2	CASSWRVLGTGELFF	TGTGCCAGTAGTTGGCGGGTTCTCGGGACCGGGGAGCTGTTTTTT
TRBV7-9	.	.	14	TRBJ1-4	CASSLGGLNEKLFF	TGTGCCAGCAGCTTGGGAGGACTTAATGAAAAACTGTTTTTT
TRBV9	.	.	13	TRBJ2-7	CASSEGGAYEQYF	TGTGCCAGCAGCGAGGGCGGGGCCTACGAGCAGTACTTC
TRBV7-8	.	once	14	TRBJ2-6	CASSFSSGANVLTF	TGTGCCAGCAGCTTCAGCTCTGGGGCCAACGTCCTGACTTTC
TRBV2	TRBD2	.	15	TRBJ2-1	CASSVGVAGTTEQFF	TGTGCCAGCAGTGTTGGTGTAGCGGGGACGACAGAGCAGTTCTTC
TRBV19	.	.	12	TRBJ1-2	CASSKQGDGYTF	TGTGCCAGTAGTAAACAGGGAGATGGCTACACCTTC
TRBV5-4	TRBD2	once	16	TRBJ2-3	CASSLVLAGGTDTQYF	TGTGCCAGCAGCTTGGTCCTAGCGGGGGGCACAGATACGCAGTATTTT
TRBV19	.	.	20	TRBJ2-3	CASRYTEKGSERPSTDTQYF	TGTGCCAGTAGGTACACCGAAAAGGGGTCGGAAAGACCTAGCACAGATACGCAGTATTTT
TRBV27	.	.	13	TRBJ2-1	CASSLSFYNEQFF	TGTGCCAGCAGTTTGAGTTTCTACAATGAGCAGTTCTTC
TRBV15	.	.	15	TRBJ2-6	CATSRDLAGANVLTF	TGTGCCACCAGCAGAGATCTAGCTGGGGCCAACGTCCTGACTTTC
TRBV9	.	.	17	TRBJ1-6	CASSALARSSYNSPLHF	TGTGCCAGCAGCGCCCTCGCTCGGAGCTCCTATAATTCACCCCTCCACTTT
TRBV6-1	.	.	16	TRBJ2-3	CASSETPQVPPDTQYF	TGTGCCAGCAGTGAGACTCCACAGGTCCCCCCAGATACGCAGTATTTT
TRBV5-4	TRBD2	.	13	TRBJ2-1	CASSSSGADEQFF	TGTGCCAGCAGCTCTAGCGGGGCGGATGAGCAGTTCTTC
TRBV25-1	.	.	16	TRBJ1-5	CASSETGGMGNQPQHF	TGTGCCAGCAGTGAAACGGGGGGAATGGGCAATCAGCCCCAGCATTTT
TRBV27	TRBD1	.	14	TRBJ1-1	CASQPGGANTEAFF	TGTGCCAGTCAGCCAGGGGGCGCGAACACTGAAGCTTTCTTT
TRBV6-6	TRBD2	.	16	TRBJ2-7	CASSYSRLAGVYEQYF	TGTGCCAGCAGTTACTCACGTCTAGCGGGAGTCTACGAGCAGTACTTC
TRBV2	.	.	15	TRBJ1-5	CASSEPRQGSQPQHF	TGTGCCAGCAGCGAGCCACGGCAGGGATCCCAGCCCCAGCATTTT
TRBV7-9	.	once	14	TRBJ1-1	CASSPLTGNTEAFF	TGTGCCAGCAGCCCCTTGACGGGAAACACTGAAGCTTTCTTT
TRBV11-2	TRBD1	.	18	TRBJ2-1	CASSYSFQGQGARNEQFF	TGTGCCAGCAGCTACTCCTTCCAGGGACAGGGGGCGCGCAATGAGCAGTTCTTC
TRBV25-1	TRBD1	.	15	TRBJ1-4	CASSSLRDSREKLFF	TGTGCCAGCAGTAGCTTAAGGGACAGTCGTGAAAAACTGTTTTTT
TRBV15	TRBD1	.	16	TRBJ1-1	CATSRERTGWNTEAFF	TGTGCCACCAGCAGAGAAAGGACAGGGTGGAACACTGAAGCTTTCTTT
TRBV7-9	.	.	15	TRBJ1-1	CASSSPGGRNTEAFF	TGTGCCAGCAGCTCCCCGGGGGGAAGGAACACTGAAGCTTTCTTT
TRBV7-6	TRBD1	few	18	TRBJ1-6	CASSRTGPLSSYNSPLHF	TGTGCCAGCAGTCGGACAGGGCCCCTGAGCTCCTATAATTCACCCCTCCACTTT
TRBV28	TRBD2	once	16	TRBJ2-1	CASLRTSGSGHNEQFF	TGTGCCAGCCTTCGGACTAGCGGGAGTGGGCACAATGAGCAGTTCTTC
TRBV6-5	TRBD1	.	14	TRBJ1-3	CASRMTGSGNTIYF	TGTGCCAGCAGAATGACAGGGTCAGGAAACACCATATATTTT
TRBV30	TRBD1	.	16	TRBJ2-1	CAWSAQGLSSYNEQFF	TGTGCCTGGAGTGCACAGGGGCTGAGCTCCTACAATGAGCAGTTCTTC
TRBV9	TRBD1	.	16	TRBJ2-3	CASSPTGTGILDTQYF	TGTGCCAGCAGCCCAACCGGGACAGGGATTTTAGATACGCAGTATTTT
TRBV6-5	TRBD2	.	13	TRBJ2-7	CASTSGSSYEQYF	TGTGCCAGTACTAGCGGAAGCTCCTACGAGCAGTACTTC